This T cell receptor beta chain was documented in a study of T cells in narcolepsy. In the study overall: Enrolled donors included narcolepsy type 1 or type 2 patients and healthy controls. Study-wide points: Some memory CD4+ repertoires had no autoreactive clone sequences.

Concerning this clone: Its antigen is undetermined.

Some clones are missing from TCRdb's copy, which holds only in-frame ones; the method was immunoSEQ multiplex PCR. The table shows roughly 30,000 clones, with 60% to 85% occurring only once. The sample comprised memory (CD45RA-) CD4+ T cells from blood. The sequence was obtained from a human donor in good health.

The CDR3 nucleotides read TGTGCCAGCAGTGGAGAATTCGGTCTACGGGGTGAAGCTTTCTTT. It encodes CASSGEFGLRGEAFF. The V gene is TRBV6-1, the J gene TRBJ1-1, with D hard to call. The CDR3 consists of 15 residues. Germline assignment: CDR1 MNHNS and CDR2 SASEGT. The V end was cut by 4 bases, the J end by 7 bases, with 19 bases between.